The 13 T cell receptor beta chains in this list originate from one sample, sequenced in a study of cytomegalovirus exposure and HLA in healthy donors. A multiplex PCR was run with 60 Vbeta primers and 13 Jbeta primers. Some clones are missing from TCRdb's copy, which holds only in-frame ones; the method was immunoSEQ multiplex PCR. The data show about 140,000 clones, more than 60% seen once. The sequencing input was PBMCs. Receptors originate from a man in his forties in good health and CMV-seronegative.

The rearrangement joins TRBV7-3 to TRBJ2-3; weak D call: TRBD2 (5 bases). There are 12 residues in the CDR3. The V end was cut by 1 base, the J end by 8 bases, with 7 bases between. Germline V gene sequence: CDR1 SGHTA, CDR2 FQGTGA. The CDR3 nucleotides read TGTGCCAGCAGCTTAAGTGAGGGTACGCAGTATTTT. Translation gives CASSLSEGTQYF.

V usage is TRBV27 and J usage is TRBJ1-2, with 8 bases matching TRBD1. Per germline, CDR1 MNHEY and CDR2 SMNVEV (reference sequence). The CDR3 is made up of 13 amino acids. J was trimmed by 7 bases and V by 8 bases; bases with no gene match: 9. The CDR3 spells CASGLDRVRGYTF. In DNA form, the CDR3 reads TGTGCCAGCGGCTTGGACAGGGTCCGTGGCTACACCTTC.

V is TRBV7-2 and J is TRBJ1-6, with 7 nucleotides matching TRBD1. V trimming: 1 base; J trimming: 11 bases; junction bases outside the gene matches: 5. The CDR3 contains 14 residues. Germline-derived CDR1 and CDR2 are SGHTA and FQGNSA. The CDR3 DNA is TGTGCCAGCAGCTTAGGCATTACAGGGGCACCCCTCCACTTT. Translated, it gives CASSLGITGAPLHF.

The chain uses TRBV7-8 and TRBJ1-1; D unresolved. The CDR3 spans 14 residues. The V gene lost 1 base and the J gene lost 3 bases, with 9 bases spanning the gap. Per germline, CDR1 SGHVS and CDR2 FQNEAQ. The CDR3, as DNA: TGTGCCAGCAGCTTAGTACACATGCACACTGAAGCTTTCTTT. Encoded protein: CASSLVHMHTEAFF.

This clone has just one count. The genes are TRBV28 and TRBJ1-5; maybe TRBD1 (6 bases). CDR3 length: 14 amino acids. V lost 4 bases and J lost 1, with 8 bases in between. Germline values: CDR1 MDHEN, CDR2 SYDVKM. CDR3 sequence (DNA): TGTGCCAGCAGTTCTGACAGGAGCAATCAGCCCCAGCATTTT. Translating it yields CASSSDRSNQPQHF.

The chain joins TRBV27 to TRBJ1-4; possibly TRBD1 for D (6 bases). V lost 4 bases to trimming and J lost 10 bases, with 13 bases between them. This CDR3 is built from 13 residues. Germline loops: CDR1 MNHEY, CDR2 SMNVEV (reference sequence). CDR3 loop: CASSSGAYGKLFF. The CDR3 DNA follows: TGTGCCAGCAGTTCAGGGGCGTACGGAAAACTGTTTTTT.

This clone has just a few counts. V usage is TRBV5-4 and J usage is TRBJ1-2; 8 bases fit TRBD1. The CDR3 runs to 13 residues. The germline V gene has CDR1 SGHNT and CDR2 YYREEE (reference sequence). J gave up 3 bases and V 7 bases, and 5 bases lay outside the gene matches. CDR3: CASQGQEDYGYTF. The CDR3 bases are TGTGCCAGCCAGGGACAGGAGGACTATGGCTACACCTTC.

The chain carries TRBV5-1 and TRBJ2-2; 14 bases agree with TRBD2. The CDR3 has 18 residues. The V gene's germline CDR1 is SGHRS and CDR2 YFSETQ. Trimming cost V 0 bases and J 3 bases; bases outside gene matches: 4. This chain's CDR3 is CASSLGTSGGRYTGELFF. CDR3 bases: TGCGCCAGCAGCTTGGGGACTAGCGGGGGGCGCTACACCGGGGAGCTGTTTTTT.

V usage is TRBV28 and J usage is TRBJ1-2, with D possibly being TRBD1 (6 bases). Between the trimmed V and J ends, which lost 5 bases and 3 bases, there was a span of 25 bases. CDR1 and CDR2 (germline): MDHEN, SYDVKM. This CDR3 is built from 18 residues. CDR3 in amino acids: CASSPPVTLAGVDYGYTF. The CDR3, as DNA: TGTGCCAGCAGTCCGCCTGTAACCCTCGCAGGGGTTGACTATGGCTACACCTTC.

V is TRBV28 and J is TRBJ2-5; D uncertain. The CDR3 length is 14 residues. Trimming took 4 bases from V and 3 from J, leaving 12 bases between them. Germline V gene lookup returns CDR1 MDHEN and CDR2 SYDVKM. The DNA for the CDR3 is TGTGCCAGCAGTTGGCCGTCTGGTGAAGAGACCCAGTACTTC. Its translation: CASSWPSGEETQYF.

The chain couples TRBV5-1 to TRBJ2-7; 7 bases are a match to TRBD1. Germline-derived CDR1 and CDR2 are SGHRS and YFSETQ. The CDR3 covers 14 residues. Trimming took 1 base from V and 6 from J; bases not matched to a gene: 7. CDR3 residues: CASSLSQGESEQYF. As DNA, the CDR3 is TGCGCCAGCAGCTTGTCCCAGGGGGAGAGCGAGCAGTACTTC.

This chain uses TRBV12-5 with TRBJ1-1; D unresolved. This CDR3 contains 18 residues. The germline V gene encodes CDR1 LGHNT and CDR2 FRNRAP. Trimming pared 0 bases from V and 0 bases from J, leaving 17 bases between. CDR3 in DNA: TGTGCTAGTGGTTTGGTAACGGCACCCGGGGTCATGAACACTGAAGCTTTCTTT. Protein product: CASGLVTAPGVMNTEAFF. The variable domain in full, with the rest retrieved from reference TRBV12-5 and TRBJ1-1, is DARVTQTPRHKVTEMGQEVTMRCQPILGHNTVFWYRQTMMQGLELLAYFRNRAPLDDSGMPKDRFSAEMPDATLATLKIQPSEPRDSAVYFCASGLVTAPGVMNTEAFFGQGTRLTVV.

The rearrangement links TRBV13 to TRBJ1-2, with D maybe TRBD1 (6 bases). Trimming cost V 4 bases and J 3 bases, with 15 bases left between them. CDR1 is PRHDT, CDR2 FYEKMQ, per germline (reference sequence). The CDR3 totals 15 residues. The CDR3 nucleotides are TGTGCCAGCAGCTCCCACGGGGGGCGGGACTATGGCTACACCTTC. It codes for CASSSHGGRDYGYTF.